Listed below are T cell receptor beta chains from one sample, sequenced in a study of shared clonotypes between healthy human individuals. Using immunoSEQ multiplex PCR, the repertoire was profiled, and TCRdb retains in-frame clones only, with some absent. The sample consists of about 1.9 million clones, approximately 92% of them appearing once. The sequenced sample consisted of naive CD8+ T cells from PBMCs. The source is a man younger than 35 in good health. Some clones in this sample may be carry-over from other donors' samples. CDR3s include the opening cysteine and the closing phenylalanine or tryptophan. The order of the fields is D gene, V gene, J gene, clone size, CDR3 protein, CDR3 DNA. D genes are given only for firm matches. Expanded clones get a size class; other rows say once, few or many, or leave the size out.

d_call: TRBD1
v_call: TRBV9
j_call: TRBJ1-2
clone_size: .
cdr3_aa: CASSGLRTGEYGYTF
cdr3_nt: TGTGCCAGCAGCGGCCTCCGGACAGGTGAATATGGCTACACCTTC

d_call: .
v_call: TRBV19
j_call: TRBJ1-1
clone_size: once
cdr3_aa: CASSMRPGTEAFF
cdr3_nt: TGTGCCAGTAGTATGAGGCCCGGGACTGAAGCTTTCTTT

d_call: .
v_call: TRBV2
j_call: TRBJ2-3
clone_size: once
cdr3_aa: CASKGGHYTDTQYF
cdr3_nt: TGTGCCAGCAAGGGCGGACACTACACAGATACGCAGTATTTT

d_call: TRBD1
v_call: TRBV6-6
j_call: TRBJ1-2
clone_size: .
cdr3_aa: CASSDGTVLNYGYTF
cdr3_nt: TGTGCCAGCAGTGATGGGACAGTCCTTAACTATGGCTACACCTTC

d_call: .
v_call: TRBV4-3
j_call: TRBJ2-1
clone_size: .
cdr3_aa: CASSQRWGGRSDNEQFF
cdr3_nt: TGCGCCAGCAGCCAACGGTGGGGGGGGCGCTCGGACAATGAGCAGTTCTTC

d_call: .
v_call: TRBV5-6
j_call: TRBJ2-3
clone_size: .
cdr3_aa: CASSLTGTDTQYF
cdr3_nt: TGTGCCAGCAGCTTGACGGGCACAGATACGCAGTATTTT

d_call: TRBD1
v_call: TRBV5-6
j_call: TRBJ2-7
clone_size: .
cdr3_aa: CASSFWTGSTYEQYF
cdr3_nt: TGTGCCAGCAGCTTCTGGACAGGGTCCACCTACGAGCAGTACTTC

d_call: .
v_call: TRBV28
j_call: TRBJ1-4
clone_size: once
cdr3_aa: CASTSGRHGGKLFF
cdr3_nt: TGTGCCAGCACCTCGGGCCGCCACGGGGGAAAACTGTTTTTT

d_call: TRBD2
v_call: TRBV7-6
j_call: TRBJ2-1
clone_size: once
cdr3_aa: CASSPDGGSGRRYNEQFF
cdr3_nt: TGTGCCAGCAGCCCAGACGGGGGTAGCGGGAGACGTTACAATGAGCAGTTCTTC

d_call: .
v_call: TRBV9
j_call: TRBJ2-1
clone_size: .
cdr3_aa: CASSPRGSRDEQFF
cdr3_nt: TGTGCCAGCAGCCCTAGGGGATCTCGCGATGAGCAGTTCTTC

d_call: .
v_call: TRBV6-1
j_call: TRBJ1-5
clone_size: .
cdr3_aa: CASSEVSAAQPQHF
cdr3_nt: TGTGCCAGCAGTGAAGTATCGGCAGCTCAGCCCCAGCATTTT

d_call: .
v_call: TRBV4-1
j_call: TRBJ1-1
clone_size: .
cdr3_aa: CASSQGRTLNTEAFF
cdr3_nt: TGCGCCAGCAGCCAAGGGCGCACCCTGAACACTGAAGCTTTCTTT

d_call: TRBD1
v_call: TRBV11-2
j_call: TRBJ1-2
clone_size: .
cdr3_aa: CASTAGQGKAGYTF
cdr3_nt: TGTGCCAGCACCGCCGGACAGGGCAAGGCTGGCTACACCTTC

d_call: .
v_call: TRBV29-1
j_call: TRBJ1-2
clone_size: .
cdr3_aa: CSATGNYGYTF
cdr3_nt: TGCAGCGCTACGGGTAACTATGGCTACACCTTC

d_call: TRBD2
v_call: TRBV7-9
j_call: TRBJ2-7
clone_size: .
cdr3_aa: CASSLAGGLYEQYF
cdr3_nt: TGTGCCAGCAGCCTAGCGGGAGGCCTCTACGAGCAGTACTTC

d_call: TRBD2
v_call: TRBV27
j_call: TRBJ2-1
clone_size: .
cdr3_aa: CASSPIRASGRSPHNEQFF
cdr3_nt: TGTGCCAGCAGTCCCATTCGGGCTAGCGGGAGGAGCCCCCACAATGAGCAGTTCTTC

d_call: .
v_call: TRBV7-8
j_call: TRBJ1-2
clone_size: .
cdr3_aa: CASSFGPVAGGYTF
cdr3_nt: TGTGCCAGCAGCTTTGGCCCCGTCGCTGGAGGCTACACCTTC

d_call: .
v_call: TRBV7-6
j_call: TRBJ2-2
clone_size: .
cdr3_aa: CASSLRPGELFF
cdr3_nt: TGTGCCAGCAGCCTACGTCCCGGGGAGCTGTTTTTT

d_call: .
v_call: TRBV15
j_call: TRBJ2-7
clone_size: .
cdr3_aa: CATSSLQEASWQYF
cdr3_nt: TGTGCCACCAGCAGTTTGCAGGAAGCATCGTGGCAGTACTTC

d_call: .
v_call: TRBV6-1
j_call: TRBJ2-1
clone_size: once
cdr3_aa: CASRVEEEQFF
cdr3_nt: TGTGCCAGCAGGGTCGAGGAAGAGCAGTTCTTC

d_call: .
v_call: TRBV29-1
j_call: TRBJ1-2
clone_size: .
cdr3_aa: CSVDKLGGRFWGYTF
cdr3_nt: TGCAGCGTTGACAAACTCGGGGGGCGCTTTTGGGGCTACACCTTC

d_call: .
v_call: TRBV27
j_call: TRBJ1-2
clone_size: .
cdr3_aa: CASSSPGGYGYTF
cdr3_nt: TGTGCCAGCAGTTCGCCCGGGGGGTATGGCTACACCTTC

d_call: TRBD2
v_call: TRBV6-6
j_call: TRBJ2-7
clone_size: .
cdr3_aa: CASSYSASGTYEQYF
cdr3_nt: TGTGCCAGCAGTTACTCGGCTAGCGGCACCTACGAGCAGTACTTC

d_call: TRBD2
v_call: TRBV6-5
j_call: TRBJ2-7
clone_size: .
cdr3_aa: CASSYYSGTGYEQYF
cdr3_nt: TGTGCCAGCAGTTATTATAGCGGGACTGGCTACGAGCAGTACTTC

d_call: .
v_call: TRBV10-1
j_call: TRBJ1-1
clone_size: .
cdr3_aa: CASSEFQNTEAFF
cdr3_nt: TGCGCCAGCAGTGAGTTCCAGAACACTGAAGCTTTCTTT

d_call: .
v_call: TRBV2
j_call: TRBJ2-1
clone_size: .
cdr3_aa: CASSRREGGAGLSSYNEQFF
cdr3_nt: TGTGCCAGCAGCCGAAGGGAGGGGGGAGCAGGGTTAAGCTCCTACAATGAGCAGTTCTTC

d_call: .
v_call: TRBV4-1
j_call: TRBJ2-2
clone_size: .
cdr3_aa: CASSPGPVPF
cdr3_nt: TGCGCCAGCAGTCCTGGACCAGTCCCGTTT

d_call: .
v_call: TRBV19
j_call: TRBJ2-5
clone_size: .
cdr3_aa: CASSYQFSQETQYF
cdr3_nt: TGTGCCAGTAGTTACCAGTTCTCGCAAGAGACCCAGTACTTC

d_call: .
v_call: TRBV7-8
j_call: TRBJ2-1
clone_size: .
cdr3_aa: CASSHDYRVSSYNEQFF
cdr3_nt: TGTGCCAGCAGCCACGACTACCGGGTGAGCTCCTACAATGAGCAGTTCTTC

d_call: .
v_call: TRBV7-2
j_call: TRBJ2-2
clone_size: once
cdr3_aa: CASSHPNTGELFF
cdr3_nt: TGTGCCAGCAGCCACCCGAACACCGGGGAGCTGTTTTTT

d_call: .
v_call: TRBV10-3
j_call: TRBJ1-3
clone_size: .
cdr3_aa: CAISEGVQAGNTIYF
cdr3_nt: TGTGCCATCAGTGAAGGGGTTCAGGCTGGAAACACCATATATTTT

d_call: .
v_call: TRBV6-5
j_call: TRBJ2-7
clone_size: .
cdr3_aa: CASSYSNIYEQYF
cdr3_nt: TGTGCCAGCAGTTACTCGAATATCTACGAGCAGTACTTC